A single sample is the source of the 27 T cell receptor beta chains below, sequenced in a study of blood T cell repertoires in COVID-19. Only in-frame clones appear in the TCRdb table, and some are missing; sequencing was by immunoSEQ multiplex PCR. Of 35,000 to 45,000 clones listed, around 87% are singletons. The sequenced material came from peripheral blood. The receptors originated from a man aged 45-60 years with active COVID-19.

This chain joins TRBV13 and TRBJ1-2; 9 bases line up with TRBD1. Per the germline V gene, CDR1 is PRHDT and CDR2 is FYEKMQ (reference sequence). CDR3 length: 14 amino acids. V shed 4 bases and J 6 bases; nucleotides not matched to a gene: 6. The CDR3 nucleotides read TGTGCCAGCAGCTATCGGACAGGGGCCCATGGCTACACCTTC. Encoded protein: CASSYRTGAHGYTF.

This clone was seen more than once but under ten times. The chain uses TRBV4-3 and TRBJ2-6, with D unresolved. The CDR3 is made up of 15 amino acids. In germline, CDR1 is LGHNA, CDR2 YSLEER. V dropped 4 bases and J dropped 6 bases, with 13 bases sitting between them. CDR3 nucleotide sequence: TGCGCCAGCAGCCCCGACGCGACTGAGGCCAACGTCCTGACTTTC. It specifies CASSPDATEANVLTF.

CDR3 protein: CASRQLSSGNTIYF. Here the CDR3 DNA reads TGCGCCAGCCGACAGCTTAGCTCTGGAAACACCATATATTTT. The V gene is TRBV5-1, the J gene TRBJ1-3; perhaps TRBD1 as D (5 bases). The germline V gene has CDR1 SGHRS and CDR2 YFSETQ. The CDR3 has 14 residues. The germline V and J ends were trimmed by 7 bases and 0 bases, with 11 bases remaining between them. The full variable domain, rest sourced from reference TRBV5-1 and TRBJ1-3, is KAGVTQTPRYLIKTRGQQVTLSCSPISGHRSVSWYQQTPGQGLQFLFEYFSETQRNKGNFPGRFSGRQFSNSRSEMNVSTLELGDSALYLCASRQLSSGNTIYFGEGSWLTVV.

The gene calls are TRBV9 and TRBJ1-6; D unclear. Per the germline V gene, CDR1 is SGDLS and CDR2 is YYNGEE. There are 14 residues in the CDR3. V dropped 0 bases and J dropped 5 bases, with 6 bases sitting between them. The CDR3 nucleotides read TGTGCCAGCAGCGTAGGGGCCGATAATTCACCCCTCCACTTT. Translated, it gives CASSVGADNSPLHF.

This clone was seen a handful of times. The genes are TRBV16 and TRBJ1-4, with TRBD1 matching 8 bases. This CDR3 is built from 15 residues. V was pared by 8 bases and J by 2 bases, with 7 bases of the junction left unmatched. The germline V gene encodes CDR1 KGHSY and CDR2 FQNENV. Here the CDR3 reads CASGDRGGTNEKLFF. The CDR3 DNA reads as TGTGCCAGCGGAGACAGGGGCGGGACTAATGAAAAACTGTTTTTT. The full variable domain, completed using reference TRBV16 and TRBJ1-4, is GEEVAQTPKHLVRGEGQKAKLYCAPIKGHSYVFWYQQVLKNEFKFLISFQNENVFDETGMPKERFSAKCLPNSPCSLEIQATKLEDSAVYFCASGDRGGTNEKLFFGSGTQLSVL.

This clone was seen only a few times. This chain joins TRBV4-2 and TRBJ2-5; TRBD2 aligns across 13 bases. Germline V gene lookup returns CDR1 LGHNA and CDR2 YNFKEQ. There are 17 residues in the CDR3. Losses at the gene ends were 1 base for V and 4 bases for J; bases not matched to a gene: 6. The CDR3 sequence: CASSQGSGTSGVETQYF. CDR3 nucleotide sequence: TGTGCCAGCAGCCAAGGGTCCGGGACTAGCGGGGTAGAGACCCAGTACTTC.

This chain links TRBV28 with TRBJ1-2; D remains ambiguous. Trimming cost V 6 bases and J 0 bases, with 14 bases left between them. The CDR3 spans 15 residues. Germline V lookup: CDR1 MDHEN, CDR2 SYDVKM. This CDR3 is CASSRLSFANYGYTF. DNA of the CDR3: TGTGCCAGCAGCCGACTTAGTTTCGCTAACTATGGCTACACCTTC.

This chain links TRBV28 with TRBJ2-7; D possibly corresponds to TRBD2 (7 bases). The CDR3 sequence is 13 residues long. Trimming took 7 bases from V and 7 from J, leaving 17 bases between them. Germline V CDR1 and CDR2: MDHEN, SYDVKM. The CDR3 sequence is CASTGGLPREQYF. The CDR3 DNA reads TGTGCCAGCACCGGGGGGCTCCCCAGGGAGCAGTACTTC.

As DNA, the CDR3 is TGCAGCGCCCTTGGGGGACAGGGAGTACCTAACACTGAAGCTTTCTTT. As protein: CSALGGQGVPNTEAFF. The chain couples TRBV29-1 to TRBJ1-1; 9 positions agree with TRBD1. This CDR3 is built from 16 residues. Unmatched junction bases numbered 14, after V lost 7 bases and J lost 2 bases. CDR1 and CDR2 from the germline V gene are SQVTM and ANQGSEA.

The rearrangement links TRBV12-5 to TRBJ2-2; TRBD2 matches at 15 bases. Germline CDR1 reads LGHNT; CDR2 reads FRNRAP. V dropped 2 bases and J dropped 4; count of bases not matched to a gene: 8. This CDR3 is built from 19 residues. The CDR3, as DNA: TGTGCTAGTGGTTTGCCAAGGACTAGCGGGGGGGCGGGCACCGGGGAGCTGTTTTTT. Translated: CASGLPRTSGGAGTGELFF. The variable domain in full, completed from reference TRBV12-5 and TRBJ2-2, reads DARVTQTPRHKVTEMGQEVTMRCQPILGHNTVFWYRQTMMQGLELLAYFRNRAPLDDSGMPKDRFSAEMPDATLATLKIQPSEPRDSAVYFCASGLPRTSGGAGTGELFFGEGSRLTVL.

The V and J genes are TRBV19 and TRBJ1-1; D not certain. V lost 5 bases, J lost 3 bases, and 16 bases lay in between. Germline V gene data show CDR1 as LNHDA and CDR2 as SQIVND (reference sequence). The CDR3 sequence is 15 residues long. In nucleotides, the CDR3 is TGTGCCAGTAGTCCGAGGGCTGCTGGCGACACTGAAGCTTTCTTT. Protein sequence: CASSPRAAGDTEAFF.

Notes on this clone: At one end, the junction sequence differs from germline, possibly due to a read error. The V gene is TRBV2, the J gene TRBJ2-1, with D perhaps TRBD2 (5 bases). Looked up from germline, CDR1 is SNHLY and CDR2 is FYNNEI. The CDR3 covers 16 residues. In DNA, the CDR3 is TGTGCCAGCAGCGAAGGGTTTAGCGACGGGTATGATGAGCAGTTCTTC. Translation: CASSEGFSDGYDEQFF.

The V gene is TRBV7-9, the J gene TRBJ1-4, with a weak D call TRBD1 (6 bases). Trimming took off 4 bases at V and 2 bases at J, with 14 bases between the two ends. The germline V gene has CDR1 SEHNR and CDR2 FQNEAQ (reference sequence). This CDR3 has 16 amino acids. The CDR3 region is CASSSTVTGTNEKLFF. The CDR3 region has the DNA TGTGCCAGCAGCTCCACAGTGACAGGCACTAATGAAAAACTGTTTTTT.

J is TRBJ1-2 and V is TRBV6-5; D unclear. Germline V gene lookup returns CDR1 MNHEY and CDR2 SVGAGI. The CDR3 contains 12 residues. V was clipped by 10 bases and J by 4 bases, with 13 bases between them. DNA for the CDR3: TGTGCCACCAAAACGACTGTCTATGGCTACACCTTC. Protein: CATKTTVYGYTF.

The chain's CDR3 is CASSRSWGGRTDTQYF. CDR3 bases: TGTGCCAGCAGCCGGAGTTGGGGGGGTCGCACAGATACGCAGTATTTT. The chain links TRBV27 to TRBJ2-3; 7 bases are shared with TRBD2. The CDR3 sequence is 16 residues long. V was pared by 6 bases and J by 1 base, with 10 bases of the junction left unmatched. Germline loops: CDR1 MNHEY, CDR2 SMNVEV (reference sequence).

The rearrangement uses TRBV6-5 and TRBJ2-7, with D maybe TRBD1 (5 bases). The V and J ends lost 2 bases and 1 base respectively, with 6 bases between them. Germline V gives CDR1 MNHEY, CDR2 SVGAGI. The length of the CDR3 is 13 residues. CDR3 loop: CASSYDRSYEQYF. In DNA, the CDR3 is TGTGCCAGCAGTTACGACAGATCCTACGAGCAGTACTTC.

The chain couples TRBV2 to TRBJ2-6; 9 bases fit TRBD1. V gave up 5 bases and J gave up 0 bases; unmatched junction bases: 5. Germline-derived CDR1 and CDR2 are SNHLY and FYNNEI. The CDR3 covers 17 residues. This CDR3 reads CASSQGQGGSGANVLTF. CDR3 in DNA: TGTGCCAGCAGTCAGGGACAGGGAGGCTCTGGGGCCAACGTCCTGACTTTC.

This CDR3 reads CASSLAGRGNTEAFF. The CDR3 DNA follows: TGTGCCAGCAGCTTAGCCGGCAGGGGGAACACTGAAGCTTTCTTT. The chain combines TRBV7-9 with TRBJ1-1; a weak D match, TRBD1 (6 bases). The CDR3 has 15 amino acids. CDR1 is SEHNR, CDR2 FQNEAQ, per germline (reference sequence). V was shortened by 0 bases and J by 1 base, with 9 bases between the two germline ends.

This chain links TRBV3-1 (or the pseudogene TRBV3-2) with TRBJ2-4; 8 bases fit TRBD2. With 6 bases clipped from V and 6 bases from J, the junction kept 7 bases outside the gene matches. This CDR3 is 14 amino acids long. CDR1 and CDR2 (germline): LGHDT, YNNKEL (reference sequence). The CDR3 reads CASSHGGAGNIQYF. The DNA of the CDR3 is TGTGCCAGCAGTCACGGGGGGGCGGGAAACATTCAGTACTTC.

The chain links TRBV6-5 to TRBJ1-2; 10 bases are a match to TRBD1. Germline CDR1 is MNHEY and CDR2 is SVGAGI. The CDR3 length is 15 residues. V gave up 6 bases and J gave up 4 bases; unmatched junction bases: 8. CDR3 DNA: TGTGCCAGCAGATCTCGACAGGGGGCTGCCTATGGCTACACCTTC. Protein: CASRSRQGAAYGYTF.

The V and J genes are TRBV3-1 (or the pseudogene TRBV3-2) and TRBJ1-3; possible D gene TRBD1, 5 bases. CDR3 length equals 14 residues. Germline V gives CDR1 LGHDT, CDR2 YNNKEL (reference sequence). V lost 5 bases and J lost 3, with 11 bases in between. CDR3 loop: CASSGRVFGNTIYF. Written as DNA, the CDR3 is TGTGCCAGCAGCGGCAGGGTTTTTGGAAACACCATATATTTT.

This clone was observed a single time. The V gene is TRBV6-1, the J gene TRBJ2-1; D call uncertain. The V end lost 1 base, the J end lost 10 bases, and 14 bases lay between the germline ends. Looked up from germline, CDR1 is MNHNS and CDR2 is SASEGT. The CDR3 has 14 amino acids. Here the CDR3 reads CASSEEKRLSEQFF. The CDR3 DNA follows: TGTGCCAGCAGTGAAGAAAAAAGGCTTAGCGAGCAGTTCTTC.

This chain joins TRBV30 and TRBJ1-1, with a tentative D call TRBD1 (5 bases). The CDR3 runs 16 residues. The V gene's germline CDR1 is GTSNPN and CDR2 SVGIG (reference sequence). The V end was cut by 8 bases, the J end by 0 bases, with 22 bases between. The CDR3 loop reads CARIRGGGNMNTEAFF. The CDR3 region has the DNA TGTGCCCGGATTCGCGGCGGGGGAAACATGAACACTGAAGCTTTCTTT.

The chain uses TRBV27 and TRBJ1-2; D gene uncertain. Trimming pared 0 bases from V and 7 bases from J, leaving 9 bases between. The CDR3 covers 13 residues. Germline V gene lookup returns CDR1 MNHEY and CDR2 SMNVEV (reference sequence). DNA for the CDR3: TGTGCCAGCAGTTTATCGTACTCCGCTGGCTACACCTTC. Amino acid sequence: CASSLSYSAGYTF.

J is TRBJ1-6 and V is TRBV9; TRBD1 agrees at 8 bases. CDR1 is SGDLS, CDR2 YYNGEE, per germline. This CDR3 spans 14 amino acids. V shed 4 bases and J 6 bases; nucleotides not matched to a gene: 3. The CDR3 DNA follows: TGTGCCAGCAGCAGGACAGGGTTTAATTCACCCCTCCACTTT. Its translation: CASSRTGFNSPLHF.

The genes are TRBV11-2 and TRBJ2-1, with 7 bases identical to TRBD2. Per the germline V gene, CDR1 is SGHAT and CDR2 is FQNNGV. V shed 4 bases and J 2 bases; nucleotides not matched to a gene: 5. CDR3 length: 15 residues. CDR3 region: CASSSDGGTYNEQFF. For the CDR3, the DNA is TGTGCCAGCAGCTCCGACGGGGGGACCTACAATGAGCAGTTCTTC. The full variable domain, with the rest looked up from reference TRBV11-2 and TRBJ2-1, is EAGVAQSPRYKIIEKRQSVAFWCNPISGHATLYWYQQILGQGPKLLIQFQNNGVVDDSQLPKDRFSAERLKGVDSTLKIQPAKLEDSAVYLCASSSDGGTYNEQFFGPGTRLTVL.

CDR3 DNA sequence: TGCGCCAGCAGCTTGGAGGGGATGACAGATACGCAGTATTTT. Protein: CASSLEGMTDTQYF. V and J are TRBV5-1 and TRBJ2-3; D might be TRBD1 (5 bases). V was shortened by 0 bases and J by 3 bases, with 8 bases between the two germline ends. The CDR3 has 14 residues. The germline V gene has CDR1 SGHRS and CDR2 YFSETQ.